The source of this T cell receptor beta chain is a study of EBV T-cell therapy then PD-1 blockade in nasopharyngeal carcinoma. Some clones are missing from TCRdb's copy, which holds only in-frame ones; the method was immunoSEQ multiplex PCR. The sample contains some 19,000 clones, 84% of which appear only once. Turning to this clone: Its specificity is unknown.

Documented treatment: AdE1-LMPpoly-expanded autologous EBV-specific T-cell therapy followed by anti-PD-1 nivolumab. With 4 bases clipped from V and 0 bases from J, the junction kept 6 bases outside the gene matches. CDR1 GTSNPN and CDR2 SVGIG come from the germline V gene (reference sequence). This CDR3 is built from 15 residues. The sequencing here drew on CD8+ T cells from blood, taken at approximately day 30 from a patient whose treatment included autologous EBV-specific T cells and nivolumab. V usage is TRBV30 and J usage is TRBJ2-1, with 7 bases fitting TRBD2. This clonotype originated in a middle-aged man with nasopharyngeal carcinoma. DNA for the CDR3: TGTGCCTGGACAGTTGGGGGGGGCTCCTACAATGAGCAGTTCTTC. It specifies CAWTVGGGSYNEQFF.